The 8 T cell receptor beta chains presented below share a single source sample, sequenced in a study of CXCR3-negative and CXCR3-positive naive CD8 T cells. These receptors' targets are unknown. Study-level findings and limits: Hydrophobicity of TRB CDR3s was greater in CXCR3-positive naive cells than in CXCR3-negative naive cells.

The authors prepared UMI-labeled TRB cDNA libraries by 5' RACE. Following a re-call of the 5' RACE reads, TCRdb has one entry per CDR3 protein and lacks DNA. The ten most abundant clones cover 0.45% to 0.55% of a sample with 150,000 to 180,000 distinct CDR3 sequences. Input material: naive CXCR3+ CD8+ T cells from blood. Sample subset: CD45RO-CCR7+CD27+CD95- naive CD8+ T cells expressing CXCR3 (TNR3+). Receptors were obtained from a human donor in good health. Some clones in this sample may be carry-over from other donors' samples.

The J gene is TRBJ1-2, the V gene TRBV10-2. Per the germline V gene, CDR1 is WSHSY and CDR2 is SAAADI. The CDR3 extends over 12 amino acids. The CDR3 loop is CASSDKIYGYTF.

The chain is built from TRBV4-2 and TRBJ1-1. Germline CDR1 and CDR2: LGHNA and YNFKEQ. This CDR3 has 18 amino acids. The CDR3 reads CASSQDVFVGLTNTEAFF.

This chain connects TRBV29-1 to TRBJ1-5; TCRdb's D call of TRBD1 is untestable without DNA. Germline assignment: CDR1 SQVTM and CDR2 ANQGSEA. This CDR3 has 13 residues. CDR3 protein: CSARAGGSQPQHF.

The chain uses TRBV6-5 and TRBJ2-2; the TRBD1 assignment by TCRdb is unverifiable without DNA. The CDR3 runs 16 residues. Looked up from germline, CDR1 is MNHEY and CDR2 is SVGAGI. The chain's CDR3 is CASSDTGTGVTGELFF.

The chain combines TRBV15 with TRBJ2-7; TCRdb calls TRBD1, which cannot be checked without DNA. This CDR3 contains 13 residues. Germline CDR1 reads LNHNV; CDR2 reads YYDKDF (reference sequence). The CDR3 region is CATSWGQTYEQYF.

The chain couples TRBV4-1 to TRBJ1-1; no DNA is available, so the TRBD1 call from TCRdb remains unchecked. This CDR3 has 16 amino acids. Germline-derived CDR1 and CDR2 are MGHRA and YSYEKL. CDR3 region: CASSQIPPGTGAEAFF.

The chain uses TRBV15 and TRBJ2-2; TCRdb gives TRBD1 as the D gene, but with no DNA this cannot be confirmed. The CDR3 has 15 amino acids. CDR1 is LNHNV and CDR2 is YYDKDF in the germline V gene (reference sequence). The CDR3 region is CATSPKDSYTGELFF.

This chain uses TRBV29-1 with TRBJ1-1; TCRdb outputs TRBD1, but without DNA this stays unchecked. The germline gives CDR1 SQVTM, CDR2 ANQGSEA. The CDR3 totals 13 residues. This CDR3 reads CSAPGPGGPEAFF.